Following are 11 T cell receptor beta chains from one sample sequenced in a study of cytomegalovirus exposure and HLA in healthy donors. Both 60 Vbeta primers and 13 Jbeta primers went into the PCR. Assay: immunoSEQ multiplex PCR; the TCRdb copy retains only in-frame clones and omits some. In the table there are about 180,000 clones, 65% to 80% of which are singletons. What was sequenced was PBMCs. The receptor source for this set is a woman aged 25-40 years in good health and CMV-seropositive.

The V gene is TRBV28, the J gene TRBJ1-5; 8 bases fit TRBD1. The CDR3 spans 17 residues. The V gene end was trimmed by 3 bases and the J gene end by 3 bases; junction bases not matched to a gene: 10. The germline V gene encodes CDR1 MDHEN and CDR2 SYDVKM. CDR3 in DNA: TGTGCCAGCAGTTTTACCCGTTACAGGGGGGACAATCAGCCCCAGCATTTT. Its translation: CASSFTRYRGDNQPQHF.

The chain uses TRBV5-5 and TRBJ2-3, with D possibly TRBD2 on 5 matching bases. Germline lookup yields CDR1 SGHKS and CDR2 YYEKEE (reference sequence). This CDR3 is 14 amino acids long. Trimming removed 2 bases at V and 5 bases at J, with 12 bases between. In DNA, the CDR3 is TGTGCCAGCAGCTTATTGGACGGAGGAGATACGCAGTATTTT. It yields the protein CASSLLDGGDTQYF. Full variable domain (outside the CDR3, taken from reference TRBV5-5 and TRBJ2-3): DAGVTQSPTHLIKTRGQQVTLRCSPISGHKSVSWYQQVLGQGPQFIFQYYEKEERGRGNFPDRFSARQFPNYSSELNVNALLLGDSALYLCASSLLDGGDTQYFGPGTRLTVL.

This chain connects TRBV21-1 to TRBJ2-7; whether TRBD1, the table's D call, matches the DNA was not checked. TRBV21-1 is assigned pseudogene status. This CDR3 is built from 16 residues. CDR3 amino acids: CASSSDRGLDVFEQYF. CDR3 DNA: TGTGCCAGCAGCAGCGACAGGGGGCTTGACGTTTTCGAGCAGTACTTC.

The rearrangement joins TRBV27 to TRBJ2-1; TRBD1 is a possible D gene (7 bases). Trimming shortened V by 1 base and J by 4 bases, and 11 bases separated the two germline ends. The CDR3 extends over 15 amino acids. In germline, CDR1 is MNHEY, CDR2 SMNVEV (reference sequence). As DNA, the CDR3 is TGTGCCAGCAGTTTATGGGCAGGGGGGTACAATGAGCAGTTCTTC. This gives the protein CASSLWAGGYNEQFF.

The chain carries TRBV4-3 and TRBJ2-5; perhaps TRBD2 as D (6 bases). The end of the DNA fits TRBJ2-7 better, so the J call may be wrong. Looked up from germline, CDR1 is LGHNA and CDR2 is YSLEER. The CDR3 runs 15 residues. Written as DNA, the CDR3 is TGCGCCAGCAGCCAAGAGGTACTAGCCGCCCACGAGCAGTACTTC. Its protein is CASSQEVLAAHEQYF.

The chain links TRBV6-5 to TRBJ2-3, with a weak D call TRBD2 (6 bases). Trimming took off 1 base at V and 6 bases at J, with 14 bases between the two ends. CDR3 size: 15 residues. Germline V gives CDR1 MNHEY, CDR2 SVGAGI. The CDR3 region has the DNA TGTGCCAGCAGTTACTTCGGGACTCTGGGTGATACGCAGTATTTT. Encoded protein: CASSYFGTLGDTQYF.

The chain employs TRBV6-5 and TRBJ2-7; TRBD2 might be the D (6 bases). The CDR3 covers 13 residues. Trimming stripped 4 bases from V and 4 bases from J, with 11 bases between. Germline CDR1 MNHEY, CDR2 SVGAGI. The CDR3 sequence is CASSWGGRYEQYF. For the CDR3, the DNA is TGTGCCAGCAGTTGGGGTGGGAGGTACGAGCAGTACTTC.

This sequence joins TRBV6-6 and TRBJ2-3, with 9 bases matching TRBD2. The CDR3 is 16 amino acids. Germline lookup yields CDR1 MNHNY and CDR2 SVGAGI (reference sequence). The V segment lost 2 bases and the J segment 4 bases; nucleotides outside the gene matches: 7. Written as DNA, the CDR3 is TGTGCCAGCAGTTACCCAGCGGGGGGCAGGGCAGATACGCAGTATTTT. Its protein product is CASSYPAGGRADTQYF.

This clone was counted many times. The CDR3 sequence is CASSLGGTYGYTF. The CDR3 region has the DNA TGTGCCAGCAGCTTGGGGGGGACCTATGGCTACACCTTC. The chain employs TRBV7-9 and TRBJ1-2; D may be TRBD1 (5 bases). CDR1 is SEHNR and CDR2 is FQNEAQ in the germline V gene (reference sequence). The CDR3 is 13 amino acids. The germline V and J ends were trimmed by 3 bases and 4 bases, with 9 bases remaining between them.

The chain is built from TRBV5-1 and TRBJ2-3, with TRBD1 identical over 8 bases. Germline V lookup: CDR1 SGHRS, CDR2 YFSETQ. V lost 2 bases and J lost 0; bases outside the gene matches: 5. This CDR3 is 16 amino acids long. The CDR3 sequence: CASSFGQGASTDTQYF. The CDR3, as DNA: TGCGCCAGCAGCTTCGGACAGGGAGCGAGCACAGATACGCAGTATTTT.

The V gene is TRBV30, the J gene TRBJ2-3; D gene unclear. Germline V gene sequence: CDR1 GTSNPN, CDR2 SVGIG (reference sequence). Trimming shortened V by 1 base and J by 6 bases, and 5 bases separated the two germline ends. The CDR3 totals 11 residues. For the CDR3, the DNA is TGTGCCTGGAGTGCCCGGGATACGCAGTATTTT. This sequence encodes CAWSARDTQYF.